This entry lists 26 T cell receptor beta chains sequenced from one sample in a study of PD-1 blockade in classical Hodgkin lymphoma. Method: immunoSEQ multiplex PCR; TCRdb's copy keeps in-frame clones and lacks some. The sample yields 19,000 or so clones, around 75% seen once. All patients relapsed after autologous stem cell transplantation, and brentuximab vedotin exposure varied. Sequencing used peripheral blood mononuclear cells (PBMCs), obtained at baseline. The receptors originated from a human donor with classical Hodgkin lymphoma.

This rearrangement joins TRBV5-4 to TRBJ2-5, with TRBD2 matching over 16 bases. The J segment lost 2 bases and the V segment lost 4 bases, leaving 2 bases of the junction unmatched. CDR1 SGHNT and CDR2 YYREEE come from the germline V gene (reference sequence). The CDR3 loop spans 16 amino acids. CDR3 in DNA: TGTGCCAGCAGCCTGGGACTAGCGGGAGGGCAAGAGACCCAGTACTTC. Translated: CASSLGLAGGQETQYF. Variable domain in full (rest from reference TRBV5-4 and TRBJ2-5): ETGVTQSPTHLIKTRGQQVTLRCSSQSGHNTVSWYQQALGQGPQFIFQYYREEENGRGNFPPRFSGLQFPNYSSELNVNALELDDSALYLCASSLGLAGGQETQYFGPGTRLLVL.

This clone came up a few times. The chain is built from TRBV5-1 and TRBJ2-2; D unresolved. The CDR3 contains 13 residues. Germline assignment: CDR1 SGHRS and CDR2 YFSETQ. Deletions cut 0 bases from V and 7 bases from J, with 7 bases between. The CDR3 loop is CASSLVRSGELFF. The CDR3 DNA reads as TGCGCCAGCAGCTTGGTACGGAGCGGGGAGCTGTTTTTT.

This clone has a handful of counts. The DNA for the CDR3 is TGTGCCTGGAGTGCCCGGGGGGGGGACTACAATGAGCAGTTCTTC. It encodes CAWSARGGDYNEQFF. This chain uses TRBV30 with TRBJ2-1; 8 nucleotides agree with TRBD2. Unmatched junction bases numbered 5, after V lost 1 base and J lost 3 bases. CDR1 and CDR2 from the germline V gene are GTSNPN and SVGIG (reference sequence). The CDR3 sequence is 15 residues long.

The gene calls are TRBV19 and TRBJ1-2; a possible D gene is TRBD1 (6 bases). The CDR3 covers 14 residues. Deletions cut 10 bases from V and 3 bases from J, with 18 bases between. CDR1 is LNHDA and CDR2 is SQIVND in the germline V gene (reference sequence). This CDR3 reads CATRGQGTYYGYTF. In nucleotides, the CDR3 is TGTGCCACCCGAGGCCAGGGGACCTACTATGGCTACACCTTC.

The V gene is TRBV5-4, the J gene TRBJ1-1; tentatively, D is TRBD1 (5 bases). Trimming took off 0 bases at V and 1 base at J, with 7 bases between the two ends. Germline lookup yields CDR1 SGHNT and CDR2 YYREEE (reference sequence). The CDR3 is 14 residues long. The CDR3 DNA is TGTGCCAGCAGCTTGGCAGGGAGGAACACTGAAGCTTTCTTT. Its protein is CASSLAGRNTEAFF.

In this sample, this clone turned up a few times. The rearrangement uses TRBV30 and TRBJ2-2; TRBD2 matches 9 bases. This CDR3 has 15 amino acids. Germline V lookup: CDR1 GTSNPN, CDR2 SVGIG (reference sequence). Unmatched junction bases numbered 11, after V lost 0 bases and J lost 12 bases. The CDR3 nucleotides are TGTGCCTGGAGTGTACAAGCGGGGGGCCTGATTCAGCTGTTTTTT. Protein sequence: CAWSVQAGGLIQLFF.

This clone was seen only a few times. V gene TRBV27 combines with J gene TRBJ2-1; tentatively, D is TRBD2 (6 bases). The V gene lost 3 bases and the J gene lost 8 bases, with 14 bases spanning the gap. CDR1 MNHEY and CDR2 SMNVEV come from the germline V gene (reference sequence). This CDR3 spans 14 amino acids. The chain's CDR3 is CASSLGGGLDEQFF. CDR3 DNA: TGTGCCAGCAGTTTGGGAGGCGGTCTCGATGAGCAGTTCTTC.

The chain uses TRBV5-1 and TRBJ2-5; 9 positions agree with TRBD2. Trimming removed 1 base from V and 3 bases from J; junction bases left unmatched: 4. Per the germline V gene, CDR1 is SGHRS and CDR2 is YFSETQ. The CDR3 runs 15 residues. CDR3 nucleotide sequence: TGCGCCAGCAGCTTGCACCTAGCGGGAAAAGAGACCCAGTACTTC. Encoded protein: CASSLHLAGKETQYF.

Only a few counts were recorded for this clone. The chain carries TRBV6-5 and TRBJ2-1; D is undetermined. This CDR3 has 14 amino acids. V dropped 2 bases and J dropped 7 bases, with 12 bases sitting between them. CDR1 is MNHEY and CDR2 is SVGAGI in the germline V gene. The CDR3 here is CASSYGPPPNEQFF. The CDR3 DNA follows: TGTGCCAGCAGTTACGGCCCCCCTCCAAATGAGCAGTTCTTC.

The chain uses TRBV28 and TRBJ2-1; 7 positions match TRBD2. The CDR3 spans 14 residues. With 7 bases clipped from V and 4 bases from J, the junction kept 7 bases outside the gene matches. Germline CDR1 is MDHEN and CDR2 is SYDVKM. This chain's CDR3 is CASTSGSGYNEQFF. CDR3 nucleotide sequence: TGTGCCAGCACTAGCGGCAGCGGATACAATGAGCAGTTCTTC.

This sequence joins TRBV12-5 and TRBJ1-3; D is unclear. Germline values: CDR1 LGHNT, CDR2 FRNRAP. Between the trimmed V and J ends, which lost 2 bases and 1 base, there was a span of 0 bases. CDR3 length: 12 residues. CDR3 in amino acids: CASGLSGNTIYF. CDR3 in DNA: TGTGCTAGTGGTTTGTCTGGAAACACCATATATTTT.

The chain carries TRBV19 and TRBJ1-1; TRBD1 matches at 7 bases. Germline CDR1 and CDR2: LNHDA and SQIVND (reference sequence). Germline trimming cut 6 bases from V and 2 bases from J; bases unmatched to any gene: 18. The length of the CDR3 is 18 residues. CDR3 sequence: CASSIFPTGALPNTEAFF. The CDR3 DNA follows: TGTGCCAGTAGCATCTTCCCAACAGGGGCCCTACCAAACACTGAAGCTTTCTTT.

The genes are TRBV6-5 and TRBJ1-5; a weak D match, TRBD1 (5 bases). The CDR3 extends over 14 amino acids. The V end was cut by 7 bases, the J end by 1 base, with 11 bases between. Germline values: CDR1 MNHEY, CDR2 SVGAGI. CDR3 bases: TGTGCCAGCAAGGGAGCAGGGAGCAATCAGCCCCAGCATTTT. Its protein is CASKGAGSNQPQHF.

V gene TRBV5-1 combines with J gene TRBJ1-2; 8 positions match TRBD1. The CDR3 has 15 residues. Germline V gives CDR1 SGHRS, CDR2 YFSETQ. V lost 0 bases to trimming and J lost 2 bases; unmatched junction nucleotides: 3. The CDR3 spells CASSLASGGNYGYTF. The CDR3 coding sequence is TGCGCCAGCAGCTTGGCCTCAGGGGGCAACTATGGCTACACCTTC.

A single count supports this clone. The V and J genes are TRBV29-1 and TRBJ1-1; D uncertain. CDR1 is SQVTM, CDR2 ANQGSEA, per germline. V was pared by 7 bases and J by 1 base, with 10 bases between. The CDR3 extends over 12 amino acids. The CDR3 sequence is CSGEWGNTEAFF. The CDR3 nucleotides are TGCAGCGGCGAGTGGGGGAACACTGAAGCTTTCTTT. Filled out from reference TRBV29-1 and TRBJ1-1, the complete variable domain reads SAVISQKPSRDICQRGTSLTIQCQVDSQVTMMFWYRQQPGQSLTLIATANQGSEATYESGFVIDKFPISRPNLTFSTLTVSNMSPEDSSIYLCSGEWGNTEAFFGQGTRLTVV.

This clone is termed medium-sized (0.01 to 0.1%). J is TRBJ2-6 and V is TRBV2; D not certain. The CDR3 is 15 amino acids. Trimming pared 8 bases from V and 0 bases from J, leaving 11 bases between. Germline V gene data show CDR1 as SNHLY and CDR2 as FYNNEI. CDR3 amino acids: CASGLGFSGANVLTF. For the CDR3, the DNA is TGTGCCAGCGGGCTTGGGTTCTCTGGGGCCAACGTCCTGACTTTC.

Details on this clone: One end of the junction is discordant with germline, which a read error may explain. The V call is TRBV28, the J call TRBJ2-2, with D maybe TRBD2 (6 bases). The CDR3 consists of 18 residues. The germline gives CDR1 MDHEN, CDR2 SYDVKM. The CDR3 is CASRNESLWGDEHRGAVF. CDR3 nucleotides: TGTGCCAGCAGAAACGAGTCGCTTTGGGGGGACGAACACCGGGGAGCTGTTTTT. Complete variable domain (other parts from reference TRBV28 and TRBJ2-2): DVKVTQSSRYLVKRTGEKVFLECVQDMDHENMFWYRQDPGLGLRLIYFSYDVKMKEKGDIPEGYSVSREKKERFSLILESASTNQTSMYLCASRNESLWGDEHRGAVFGEGSRLTVL.

The chain links TRBV9 to TRBJ2-5, with a weak D call TRBD2 (5 bases). The CDR3 has 14 amino acids. Deletions cut 4 bases from V and 4 bases from J, with 14 bases between. Germline CDR1 is SGDLS and CDR2 is YYNGEE. CDR3 bases: TGTGCCAGCAGCCTTACTAGTACCGGAGAGACCCAGTACTTC. This translates into CASSLTSTGETQYF.

This sequence joins TRBV11-2 and TRBJ2-7, with 9 bases lining up with TRBD1. The CDR3 contains 15 residues. J was trimmed by 7 bases and V by 4 bases; bases with no gene match: 11. Germline CDR1 and CDR2: SGHAT and FQNNGV. The CDR3 coding sequence is TGTGCCAGCAGCTCCCTCAGACAGGGGGTCTGGGAGCAGTACTTC. Protein product: CASSSLRQGVWEQYF.

The chain carries TRBV29-1 and TRBJ2-5; D is unresolved. Germline CDR1 is SQVTM and CDR2 is ANQGSEA. This CDR3 comprises 13 residues. Trimming stripped 1 base from V and 6 bases from J, with 12 bases between. The chain's CDR3 is CSVEGIGVQTQYF. The CDR3 DNA is TGCAGCGTTGAAGGGATTGGGGTACAGACCCAGTACTTC.

This clone was recorded only once. The chain uses TRBV28 and TRBJ1-1; D gene ambiguous. The CDR3 sequence is 14 residues long. Trimming cost V 3 bases and J 2 bases, with 10 bases left between them. Germline loops: CDR1 MDHEN, CDR2 SYDVKM. CDR3 residues: CASSLAKVNTEAFF. The DNA for the CDR3 is TGTGCCAGCAGTTTGGCTAAAGTTAACACTGAAGCTTTCTTT.

This clone appeared a single time. The chain is built from TRBV20-1 and TRBJ2-7, with D perhaps matching TRBD1 (5 bases). The CDR3 totals 11 residues. Germline V gene data show CDR1 as DFQATT and CDR2 as SNEGSKA (reference sequence). V was pared by 5 bases and J by 1 base, with 6 bases between. The CDR3 bases are TGCAGTGCTGCAGGGTCCTACGAGCAGTACTTC. Protein: CSAAGSYEQYF.

This chain links TRBV25-1 with TRBJ2-2; unclear D gene. Germline V CDR1 and CDR2: MGHDK, SYGVNS. Trimming took 6 bases from V and 4 from J, leaving 9 bases between them. The CDR3 has 13 amino acids. The CDR3 DNA follows: TGTGCCAGCAGGGCACATTTCACCGGGGAGCTGTTTTTT. It encodes CASRAHFTGELFF.

This chain uses TRBV6-6 with TRBJ2-1; 7 nucleotides align to TRBD1. The CDR3 contains 12 residues. CDR1 is MNHNY and CDR2 is SVGAGI in the germline V gene (reference sequence). V was pared by 6 bases and J by 9 bases, with 5 bases of the junction left unmatched. Here the CDR3 reads CASSPTGLEQFF. As DNA, the CDR3 is TGTGCCAGCAGCCCGACAGGGCTTGAGCAGTTCTTC.

In its sample, this clone is medium-sized. The V call is TRBV7-9, the J call TRBJ1-2; no clear D. The CDR3 length is 11 residues. Germline V gene data show CDR1 as SEHNR and CDR2 as FQNEAQ (reference sequence). Trimming stripped 5 bases from V and 6 bases from J, with 7 bases between. CDR3 sequence reads: CASSVADGYTF. The DNA for the CDR3 is TGTGCCAGCAGCGTCGCGGATGGCTACACCTTC.

The gene calls are TRBV4-3 and TRBJ2-1; possible D gene TRBD2, 6 bases. Trimming cost V 1 base and J 7 bases, with 14 bases left between them. The CDR3 loop spans 15 amino acids. CDR1 is LGHNA and CDR2 is YSLEER in the germline V gene. This CDR3 is CASSQGAAGWNEQFF. DNA of the CDR3: TGCGCCAGCAGCCAAGGGGCGGCGGGGTGGAATGAGCAGTTCTTC.